Below are 20 T cell receptor beta chains sequenced from a single sample in a study of blood T cell repertoires in COVID-19. This table comes from immunoSEQ multiplex PCR, and its TCRdb copy is limited to in-frame clones, with some not included. Of about 58,000 clones in the sample, around 79% are singletons; the top ten hold 4.9%. The sequencing input was peripheral blood. These receptors were obtained from a human donor in a cohort sampled during active COVID-19.

This clone was observed a single time. The chain recombines TRBV30 with TRBJ2-7; 10 nucleotides align to TRBD2. V was clipped by 1 base and J by 7 bases; unmatched bases: 7. Germline loops: CDR1 GTSNPN, CDR2 SVGIG (reference sequence). The CDR3 loop spans 14 amino acids. CDR3: CAWSGGVAGGEQYF. The CDR3 DNA reads TGTGCCTGGAGTGGGGGGGTAGCGGGAGGTGAGCAGTACTTC. The full variable domain, with the rest looked up from reference TRBV30 and TRBJ2-7, is SQTIHQWPATLVQPVGSPLSLECTVEGTSNPNLYWYRQAAGRGLQLLFYSVGIGQISSEVPQNLSASRPQDRQFILSSKKLLLSDSGFYLCAWSGGVAGGEQYFGPGTRLTVT.

The J gene is TRBJ1-6, the V gene TRBV7-9, with 11 bases aligning to TRBD1. The V and J ends lost 1 base and 9 bases, in that order; junction bases with no gene match: 2. In germline, CDR1 is SEHNR, CDR2 FQNEAQ (reference sequence). CDR3 size: 15 residues. In DNA form, the CDR3 reads TGTGCCAGCAGCTTAGTTGGGACAGGGGGTTCACCCCTCCACTTT. Translation: CASSLVGTGGSPLHF.

The V and J genes are TRBV4-3 and TRBJ2-6, with a weak D call TRBD1 (6 bases). Trimming stripped 4 bases from V and 0 bases from J, with 13 bases between. This CDR3 comprises 17 residues. The V gene's germline CDR1 is LGHNA and CDR2 YSLEER. The CDR3 here is CASSRRQATSGANVLTF. In DNA, the CDR3 is TGCGCCAGCAGCCGCCGACAGGCGACCTCTGGGGCCAACGTCCTGACTTTC.

The chain has TRBV11-2 and TRBJ1-2, with D unresolved. The CDR3 covers 13 residues. V was cut by 0 bases and J by 8 bases, with 10 bases left in between. Germline lookup yields CDR1 SGHAT and CDR2 FQNNGV. Here the CDR3 reads CASSLDPGRGYTF. Here the CDR3 DNA reads TGTGCCAGCAGCTTAGATCCCGGGAGGGGCTACACCTTC.

This chain links TRBV11-2 with TRBJ2-7; maybe TRBD2 (5 bases). V was trimmed by 4 bases and J by 7 bases, leaving 14 bases between them. There are 13 residues in the CDR3. CDR1 and CDR2 from the germline V gene are SGHAT and FQNNGV. CDR3 residues: CASSSDWAGEQYF. CDR3 nucleotide sequence: TGTGCCAGCAGCTCGGACTGGGCCGGGGAGCAGTACTTC. The full variable domain, completed using reference TRBV11-2 and TRBJ2-7, is EAGVAQSPRYKIIEKRQSVAFWCNPISGHATLYWYQQILGQGPKLLIQFQNNGVVDDSQLPKDRFSAERLKGVDSTLKIQPAKLEDSAVYLCASSSDWAGEQYFGPGTRLTVT.

The V call is TRBV3-1 (or the pseudogene TRBV3-2), the J call TRBJ1-4; weak D call: TRBD1 (5 bases). Trimming removed 0 bases at V and 7 bases at J, with 12 bases between. Germline CDR1 reads LGHDT; CDR2 reads YNNKEL (reference sequence). This CDR3 has 15 residues. CDR3 DNA: TGTGCCAGCAGCCAAGAGCAGATGGGGGGTGAAAAACTGTTTTTT. It codes for CASSQEQMGGEKLFF.

V usage is TRBV10-3 and J usage is TRBJ2-6, with 10 bases lining up with TRBD1. This CDR3 spans 17 amino acids. Trimming removed 3 bases from V and 4 bases from J; junction bases left unmatched: 6. Germline V lookup: CDR1 ENHRY, CDR2 SYGVKD. The CDR3 protein is CAISDPGTGAGANVLTF. DNA for the CDR3: TGTGCCATCAGTGACCCCGGGACAGGGGCCGGGGCCAACGTCCTGACTTTC.

The chain uses TRBV18 and TRBJ2-7, with TRBD1 matching over 12 bases. Trimming removed 2 bases from V and 4 bases from J; junction bases left unmatched: 6. CDR3 length equals 16 residues. Germline-derived CDR1 and CDR2 are KGHSH and LQKENI. The CDR3 nucleotides read TGTGCCAGCTCACCAAATTTGGGACAGGGGGCATACGAGCAGTACTTC. Amino acids: CASSPNLGQGAYEQYF. Variable domain in full (rest from reference TRBV18 and TRBJ2-7): NAGVMQNPRHLVRRRGQEARLRCSPMKGHSHVYWYRQLPEEGLKFMVYLQKENIIDESGMPKERFSAEFPKEGPSILRIQQVVRGDSAAYFCASSPNLGQGAYEQYFGPGTRLTVT.

The genes are TRBV30 and TRBJ2-7; 10 positions agree with TRBD2. The V and J ends lost 0 bases and 2 bases, in that order; junction bases with no gene match: 1. The CDR3 spans 14 residues. Germline lookup yields CDR1 GTSNPN and CDR2 SVGIG (reference sequence). The CDR3 sequence: CAWSVTSGAYEQYF. Here the CDR3 DNA reads TGTGCCTGGAGTGTTACTAGCGGGGCCTACGAGCAGTACTTC. Full variable domain (outside the CDR3, taken from reference TRBV30 and TRBJ2-7): SQTIHQWPATLVQPVGSPLSLECTVEGTSNPNLYWYRQAAGRGLQLLFYSVGIGQISSEVPQNLSASRPQDRQFILSSKKLLLSDSGFYLCAWSVTSGAYEQYFGPGTRLTVT.

The genes are TRBV28 and TRBJ1-2; perhaps TRBD1 as D (5 bases). The CDR3 runs to 13 residues. The V gene lost 4 bases and the J gene lost 6 bases, with 12 bases spanning the gap. The germline V gene encodes CDR1 MDHEN and CDR2 SYDVKM. The CDR3 nucleotides are TGTGCCAGCAGTTCATTCCCGGGGGATGGCTACACCTTC. As protein: CASSSFPGDGYTF.

V usage is TRBV4-3 and J usage is TRBJ2-7; a weak D match, TRBD1 (6 bases). V lost 2 bases to trimming and J lost 1 base, with 18 bases between them. The CDR3 covers 17 residues. Germline lookup yields CDR1 LGHNA and CDR2 YSLEER. CDR3 nucleotides: TGCGCCAGCAGCCAACCTCAGACAGGACCTAAATCCTACGAGCAGTACTTC. Protein sequence: CASSQPQTGPKSYEQYF.

The chain combines TRBV4-1 with TRBJ1-3, with TRBD1 matching over 10 bases. Germline values: CDR1 MGHRA, CDR2 YSYEKL. V lost 5 bases to trimming and J lost 8 bases; unmatched junction nucleotides: 6. This CDR3 is 14 amino acids long. The CDR3 DNA sequence: TGCGCCAGCAGCACCCGGGACAGGGGTGACACCATATATTTT. Encoded protein: CASSTRDRGDTIYF.

Details on this clone: The DNA is omitted, as the CDR3 cannot be located on it reliably, and the CDR3 follows TCRdb's listing. V and J are TRBV7-2 and TRBJ2-7; the listed D gene, TRBD2, was not tested against the DNA. Per the germline V gene, CDR1 is SGHTA and CDR2 is FQGNSA. The CDR3 is 13 residues long, ends included. CDR3 in amino acids: CASSLAVGAGALF.

A remark on this clone: This same CDR3 is encoded by further DNA sequences in the sample. J is TRBJ1-4 and V is TRBV19; TRBD1 agrees at 7 bases. The V segment lost 4 bases and the J segment 3 bases; nucleotides outside the gene matches: 2. Germline-derived CDR1 and CDR2 are LNHDA and SQIVND (reference sequence). The CDR3 extends over 14 amino acids. The CDR3 DNA follows: TGTGCCAGTAGTAATGGACAGGCTAATGAAAAACTGTTTTTT. As protein: CASSNGQANEKLFF.

In this sample, this clone turned up once. The chain joins TRBV19 to TRBJ1-4; unclear D gene. This CDR3 contains 14 residues. In germline, CDR1 is LNHDA, CDR2 SQIVND (reference sequence). Trimming took 2 bases from V and 8 from J, leaving 12 bases between them. The CDR3 nucleotides read TGTGCCAGTAGTATAAGAGGGCCGACCGAAAAACTGTTTTTT. It codes for CASSIRGPTEKLFF. The complete variable domain, with remaining parts taken from reference TRBV19 and TRBJ1-4, reads DGGITQSPKYLFRKEGQNVTLSCEQNLNHDAMYWYRQDPGQGLRLIYYSQIVNDFQKGDIAEGYSVSREKKESFPLTVTSAQKNPTAFYLCASSIRGPTEKLFFGSGTQLSVL.

The CDR3 spells CASSQGRSYGYTF. As DNA, the CDR3 is TGCGCCAGCAGCCAAGGCCGGAGCTATGGCTACACCTTC. This rearrangement joins TRBV4-1 to TRBJ1-2; D unclear. CDR3 size: 13 residues. V gave up 1 base and J gave up 4 bases, with 7 bases separating them. CDR1 and CDR2 from the germline V gene are MGHRA and YSYEKL.

The chain couples TRBV2 to TRBJ1-6; 12 bases are shared with TRBD1. The CDR3 is 17 amino acids. V gave up 4 bases and J gave up 8 bases; unmatched junction bases: 9. Germline assignment: CDR1 SNHLY and CDR2 FYNNEI. CDR3 residues: CASSAGQGARSYSPLHF. The CDR3, as DNA: TGTGCCAGCAGTGCGGGACAGGGGGCCAGGTCTTATTCACCCCTCCACTTT.

The chain joins TRBV11-2 to TRBJ1-1; D possibly corresponds to TRBD1 (5 bases). The CDR3 has 16 amino acids. The V gene lost 0 bases and the J gene lost 1 base, with 12 bases spanning the gap. CDR1 SGHAT and CDR2 FQNNGV come from the germline V gene. CDR3 sequence: CASSLDGGEGNTEAFF. The CDR3 nucleotides are TGTGCCAGCAGCTTAGATGGGGGGGAGGGGAACACTGAAGCTTTCTTT.

The chain carries TRBV27 and TRBJ1-1; the D gene is possibly TRBD1 (5 bases). The CDR3 has 17 amino acids. CDR1 is MNHEY, CDR2 SMNVEV, per germline (reference sequence). V lost 6 bases and J 1 base, leaving 21 bases between the germline ends. The CDR3 loop reads CASRTRLLGRENTEAFF. The DNA for the CDR3 is TGTGCCAGCAGGACAAGGTTGCTGGGCAGGGAGAACACTGAAGCTTTCTTT.

In nucleotides, the CDR3 is TGTGCCAGCAGCCAACACAGGGCGTCTAACTATGGCTACACCTTC. Translating it yields CASSQHRASNYGYTF. This rearrangement joins TRBV3-1 (or the pseudogene TRBV3-2) to TRBJ1-2; tentatively, D is TRBD1 (6 bases). Between the trimmed V and J ends, which lost 2 bases and 0 bases, there was a span of 10 bases. There are 15 residues in the CDR3. Germline values: CDR1 LGHDT, CDR2 YNNKEL (reference sequence).